This TCR beta chain was recorded in a study of shared clonotypes between healthy human individuals. General study findings and limits: Clonotypes which were not shared had lower generation probabilities than clonotypes that all four donors shared.

Sequencing used immunoSEQ multiplex PCR; TCRdb keeps in-frame clones, though not all of them. The sample consists of some 580,000 clones, 95% to 98% of them appearing once. Naive CD8 cells lacked CD45RO and underwent positive selection for CCR7, leaving out terminally differentiated effector memory CD45RA+ cells. Deletions cut 1 base from V and 3 bases from J, with 13 bases between. This CDR3 comprises 15 residues. Looked up from germline, CDR1 is SGHTA and CDR2 is FQGNSA. To note about this clone: Its antigen is undetermined.

The receptor comes from a young man in good health. This chain uses TRBV7-2 with TRBJ2-7; possibly TRBD2 for D (6 bases). Material for sequencing was naive CD8+ T cells sorted from blood. The CDR3 DNA follows: TGTGCCAGCAGCTTAGACTCCGGGGAGGACTACGAGCAGTACTTC. This gives the protein CASSLDSGEDYEQYF.